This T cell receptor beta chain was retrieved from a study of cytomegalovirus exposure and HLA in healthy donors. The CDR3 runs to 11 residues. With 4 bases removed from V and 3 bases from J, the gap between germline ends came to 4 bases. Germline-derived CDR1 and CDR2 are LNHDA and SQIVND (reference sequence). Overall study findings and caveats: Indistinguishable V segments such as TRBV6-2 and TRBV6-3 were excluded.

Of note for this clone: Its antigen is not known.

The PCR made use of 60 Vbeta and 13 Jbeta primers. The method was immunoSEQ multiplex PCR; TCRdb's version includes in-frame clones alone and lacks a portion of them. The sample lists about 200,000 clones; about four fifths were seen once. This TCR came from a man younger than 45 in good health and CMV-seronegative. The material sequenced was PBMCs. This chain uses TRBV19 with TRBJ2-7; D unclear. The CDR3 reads CASSSGYEQYF. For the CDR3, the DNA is TGTGCCAGTAGTAGCGGCTACGAGCAGTACTTC.